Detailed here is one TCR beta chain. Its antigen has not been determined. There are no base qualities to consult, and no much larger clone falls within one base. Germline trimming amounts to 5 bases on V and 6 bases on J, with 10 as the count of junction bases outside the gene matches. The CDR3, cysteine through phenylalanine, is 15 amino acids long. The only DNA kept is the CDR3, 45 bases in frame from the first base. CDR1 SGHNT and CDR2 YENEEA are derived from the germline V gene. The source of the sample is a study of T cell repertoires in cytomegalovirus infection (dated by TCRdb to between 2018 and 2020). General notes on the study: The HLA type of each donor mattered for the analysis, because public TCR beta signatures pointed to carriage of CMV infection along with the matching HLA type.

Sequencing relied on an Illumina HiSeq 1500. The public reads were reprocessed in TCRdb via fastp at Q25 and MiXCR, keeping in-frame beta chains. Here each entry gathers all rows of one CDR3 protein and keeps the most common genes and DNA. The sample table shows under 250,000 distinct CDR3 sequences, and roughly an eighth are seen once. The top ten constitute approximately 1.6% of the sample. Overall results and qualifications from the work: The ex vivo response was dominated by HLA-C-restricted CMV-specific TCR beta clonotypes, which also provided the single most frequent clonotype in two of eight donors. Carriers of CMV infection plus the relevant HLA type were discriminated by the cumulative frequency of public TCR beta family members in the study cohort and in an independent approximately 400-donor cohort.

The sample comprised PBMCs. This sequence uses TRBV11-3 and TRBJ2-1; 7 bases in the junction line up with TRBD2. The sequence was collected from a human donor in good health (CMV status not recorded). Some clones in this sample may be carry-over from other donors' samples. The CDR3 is CASSPSGTTGNEQFF. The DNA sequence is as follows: TGTGCCAGCAGCCCGTCCGGGACTACGGGCAATGAGCAGTTCTTC.